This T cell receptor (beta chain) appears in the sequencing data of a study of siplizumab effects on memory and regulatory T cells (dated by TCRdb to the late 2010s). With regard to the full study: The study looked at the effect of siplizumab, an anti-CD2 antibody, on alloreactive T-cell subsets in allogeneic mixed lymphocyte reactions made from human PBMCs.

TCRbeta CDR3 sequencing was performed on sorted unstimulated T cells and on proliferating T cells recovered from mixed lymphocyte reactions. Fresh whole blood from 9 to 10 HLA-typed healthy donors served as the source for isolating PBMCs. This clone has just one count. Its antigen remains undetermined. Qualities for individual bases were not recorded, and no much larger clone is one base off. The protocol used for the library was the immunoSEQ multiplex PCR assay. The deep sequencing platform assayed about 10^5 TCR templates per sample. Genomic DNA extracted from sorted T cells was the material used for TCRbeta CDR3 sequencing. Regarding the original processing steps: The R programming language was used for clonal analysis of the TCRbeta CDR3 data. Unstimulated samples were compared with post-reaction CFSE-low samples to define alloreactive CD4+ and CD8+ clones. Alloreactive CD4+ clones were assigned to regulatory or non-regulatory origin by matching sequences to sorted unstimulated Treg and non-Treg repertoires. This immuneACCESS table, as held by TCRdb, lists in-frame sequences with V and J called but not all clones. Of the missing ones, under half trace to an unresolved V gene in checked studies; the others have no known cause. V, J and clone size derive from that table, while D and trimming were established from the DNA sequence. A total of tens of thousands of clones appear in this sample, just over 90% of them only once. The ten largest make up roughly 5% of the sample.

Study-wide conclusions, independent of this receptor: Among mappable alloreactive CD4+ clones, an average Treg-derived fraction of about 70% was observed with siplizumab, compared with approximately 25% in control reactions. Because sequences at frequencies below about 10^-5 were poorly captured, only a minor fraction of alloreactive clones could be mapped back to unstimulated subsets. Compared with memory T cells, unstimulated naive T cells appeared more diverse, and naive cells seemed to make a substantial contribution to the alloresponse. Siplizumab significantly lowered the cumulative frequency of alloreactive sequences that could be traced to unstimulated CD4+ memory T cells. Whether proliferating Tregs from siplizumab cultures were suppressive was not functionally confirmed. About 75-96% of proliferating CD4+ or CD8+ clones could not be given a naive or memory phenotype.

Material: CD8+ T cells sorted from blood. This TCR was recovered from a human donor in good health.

At the DNA level, the sequence is TGCAGCGTTGAGGAGGGGGCGGGTGGCTACACCTTC. This codes for CSVEEGAGGYTF. Recombination linked TRBV29-1 to TRBJ1-2; 7 central bases correspond to TRBD1. From the cysteine up to the phenylalanine, the CDR3 has a length of 12 residues. The entry retains the CDR3 DNA only, 36 bases that are in frame from base 1. Based on the germline V gene, the CDR1 and CDR2 sequences are SQVTM and ANQGSEA. Trimming takes 3 bases off V and 7 bases off J; junction bases not matched to a gene: 5.